The entry below describes one T cell receptor beta chain. As handled by the study authors: Estimation of nucleated cell counts relied on the amplification of reference gene primers. Data came from immunoSEQ multiplex PCR; TCRdb stores just in-frame clones and leaves some out. The D gene and trimming were derived from the DNA, and the V and J assignments and clone size from that table. The sample shows 120,000 to 150,000 clones, 70% to 90% of them seen only once. The sample belongs to a study of blood T cell repertoires in COVID-19. Study-wide context: COVID-19 samples collected from the United States, Italy and Spain covered acute and convalescent phases. The cDNA or gDNA used as material had been derived from T cells, B-cell-depleted T cells, or PBMCs.

The receptor was isolated from a human donor with acute or convalescent COVID-19. The donor label of this sample is uncertain. Sequencing was performed on peripheral blood.

Here the CDR3 reads CASSLDREVLSGANVLTF. DNA for the CDR3: TGTGCCAGCAGCTTAGACAGGGAAGTCCTCTCTGGGGCCAACGTCCTGACTTTC. The V and J genes are TRBV7-9 and TRBJ2-6; a weak D match, TRBD1 (6 bases). CDR3 length: 18 amino acids. Germline lookup yields CDR1 SEHNR and CDR2 FQNEAQ (reference sequence). V gave up 1 base and J gave up 0 bases, with 13 bases separating them.